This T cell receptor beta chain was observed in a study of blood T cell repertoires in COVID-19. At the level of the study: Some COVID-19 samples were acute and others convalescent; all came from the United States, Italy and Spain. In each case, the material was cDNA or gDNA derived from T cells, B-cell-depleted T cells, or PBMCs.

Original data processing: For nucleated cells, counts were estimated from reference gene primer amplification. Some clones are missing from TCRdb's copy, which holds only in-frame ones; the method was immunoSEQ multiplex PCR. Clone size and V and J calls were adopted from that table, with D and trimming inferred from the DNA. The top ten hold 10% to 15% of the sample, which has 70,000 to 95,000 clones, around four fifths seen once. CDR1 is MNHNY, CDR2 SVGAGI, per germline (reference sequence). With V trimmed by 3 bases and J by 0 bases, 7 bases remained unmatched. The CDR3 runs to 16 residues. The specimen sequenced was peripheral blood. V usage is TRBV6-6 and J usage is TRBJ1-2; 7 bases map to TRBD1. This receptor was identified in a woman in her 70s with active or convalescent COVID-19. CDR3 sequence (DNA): TGTGCCAGCAGTTATCACGGACAGGTTACTAACTATGGCTACACCTTC. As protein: CASSYHGQVTNYGYTF.